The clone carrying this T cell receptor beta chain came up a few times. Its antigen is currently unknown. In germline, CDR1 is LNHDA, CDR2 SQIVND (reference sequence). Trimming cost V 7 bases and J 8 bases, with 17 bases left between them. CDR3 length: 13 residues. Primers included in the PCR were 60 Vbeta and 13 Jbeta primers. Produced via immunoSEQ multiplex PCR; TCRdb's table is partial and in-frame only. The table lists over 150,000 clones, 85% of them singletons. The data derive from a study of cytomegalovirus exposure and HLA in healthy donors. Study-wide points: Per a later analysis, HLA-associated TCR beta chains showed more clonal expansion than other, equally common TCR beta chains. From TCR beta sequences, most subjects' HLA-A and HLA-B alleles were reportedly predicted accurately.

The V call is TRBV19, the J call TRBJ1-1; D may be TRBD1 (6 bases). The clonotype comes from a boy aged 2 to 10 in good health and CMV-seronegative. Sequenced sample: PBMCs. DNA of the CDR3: TGTGCCAGTATGTATGGACAGACCGTGGAAGCTTTCTTT. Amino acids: CASMYGQTVEAFF.